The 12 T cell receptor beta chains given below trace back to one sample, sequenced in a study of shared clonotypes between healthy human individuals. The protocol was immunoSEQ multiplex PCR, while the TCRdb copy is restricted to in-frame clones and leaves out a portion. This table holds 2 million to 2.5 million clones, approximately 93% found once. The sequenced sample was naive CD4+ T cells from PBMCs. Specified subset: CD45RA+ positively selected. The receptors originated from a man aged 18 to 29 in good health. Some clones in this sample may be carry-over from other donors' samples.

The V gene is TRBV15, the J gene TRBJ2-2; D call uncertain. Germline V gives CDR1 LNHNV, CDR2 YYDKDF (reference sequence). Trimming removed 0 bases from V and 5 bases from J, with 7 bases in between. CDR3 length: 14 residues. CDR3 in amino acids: CATSRDVGTGELFF. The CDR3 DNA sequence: TGTGCCACCAGCAGAGATGTGGGGACCGGGGAGCTGTTTTTT.

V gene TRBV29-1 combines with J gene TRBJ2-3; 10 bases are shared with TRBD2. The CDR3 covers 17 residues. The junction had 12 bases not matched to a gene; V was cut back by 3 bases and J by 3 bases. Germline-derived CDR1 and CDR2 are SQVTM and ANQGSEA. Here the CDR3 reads CSVDGLAAAGGTDTQYF. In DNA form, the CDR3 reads TGCAGCGTTGACGGACTAGCGGCAGCAGGGGGAACAGATACGCAGTATTTT.

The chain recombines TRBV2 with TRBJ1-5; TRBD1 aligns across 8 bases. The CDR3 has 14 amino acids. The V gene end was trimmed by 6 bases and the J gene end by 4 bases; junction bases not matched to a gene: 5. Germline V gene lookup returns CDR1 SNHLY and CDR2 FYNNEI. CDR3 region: CASSQQGENQPQHF. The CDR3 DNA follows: TGTGCCAGCAGCCAACAGGGGGAAAATCAGCCCCAGCATTTT.

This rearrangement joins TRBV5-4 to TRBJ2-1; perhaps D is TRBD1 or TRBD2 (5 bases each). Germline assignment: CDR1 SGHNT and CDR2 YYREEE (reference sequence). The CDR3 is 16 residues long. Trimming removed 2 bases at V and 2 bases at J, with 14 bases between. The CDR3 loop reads CASSFLGEKPYNEQFF. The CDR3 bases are TGTGCCAGCAGCTTCTTGGGGGAGAAGCCCTACAATGAGCAGTTCTTC.

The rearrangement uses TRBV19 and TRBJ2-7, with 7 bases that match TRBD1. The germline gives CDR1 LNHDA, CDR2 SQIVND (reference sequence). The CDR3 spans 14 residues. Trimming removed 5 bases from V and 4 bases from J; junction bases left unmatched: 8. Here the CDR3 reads CASSLTGQPYEQYF. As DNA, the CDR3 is TGTGCCAGTAGTCTAACGGGACAGCCTTACGAGCAGTACTTC.

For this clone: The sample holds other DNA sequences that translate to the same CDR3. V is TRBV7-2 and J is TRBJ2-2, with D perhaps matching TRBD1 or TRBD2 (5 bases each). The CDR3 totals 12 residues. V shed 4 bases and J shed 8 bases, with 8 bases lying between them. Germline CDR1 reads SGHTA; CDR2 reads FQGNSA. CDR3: CASSSGAGELFF. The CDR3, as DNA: TGTGCCAGCAGCTCCGGGGCAGGGGAGCTGTTTTTT.

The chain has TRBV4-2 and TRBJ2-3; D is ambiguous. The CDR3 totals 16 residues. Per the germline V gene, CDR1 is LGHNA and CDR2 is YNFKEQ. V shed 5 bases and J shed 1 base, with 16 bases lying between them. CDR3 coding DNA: TGTGCCAGCAGCGCTCGGACGGCGACCGGCACAGATACGCAGTATTTT. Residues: CASSARTATGTDTQYF.

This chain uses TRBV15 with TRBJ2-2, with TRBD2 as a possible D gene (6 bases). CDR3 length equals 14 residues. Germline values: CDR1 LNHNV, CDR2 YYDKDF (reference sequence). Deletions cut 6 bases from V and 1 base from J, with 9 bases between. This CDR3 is CATRRAGNTGELFF. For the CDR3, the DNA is TGTGCCACCAGGCGAGCGGGGAACACCGGGGAGCTGTTTTTT.

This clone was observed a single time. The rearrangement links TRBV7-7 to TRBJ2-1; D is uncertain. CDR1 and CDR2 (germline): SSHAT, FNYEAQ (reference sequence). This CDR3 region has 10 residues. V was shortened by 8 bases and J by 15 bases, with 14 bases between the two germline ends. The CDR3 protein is CASPGPSGFF. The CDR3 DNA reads TGTGCCAGCCCGGGCCCCTCAGGGTTCTTC. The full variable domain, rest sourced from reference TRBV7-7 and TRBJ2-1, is GAGVSQSPRYKVTKRGQDVTLRCDPISSHATLYWYQQALGQGPEFLTYFNYEAQPDKSGLPSDRFSAERPEGSISTLTIQRTEQRDSAMYRCASPGPSGFFGPGTRLTVL.

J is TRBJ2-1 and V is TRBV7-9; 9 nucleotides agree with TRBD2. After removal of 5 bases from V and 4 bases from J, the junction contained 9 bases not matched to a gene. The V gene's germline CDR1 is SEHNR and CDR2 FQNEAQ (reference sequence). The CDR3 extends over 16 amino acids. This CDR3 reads CASSLKRLADYNEQFF. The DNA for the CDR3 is TGTGCCAGCAGCCTAAAACGACTAGCGGATTACAATGAGCAGTTCTTC.

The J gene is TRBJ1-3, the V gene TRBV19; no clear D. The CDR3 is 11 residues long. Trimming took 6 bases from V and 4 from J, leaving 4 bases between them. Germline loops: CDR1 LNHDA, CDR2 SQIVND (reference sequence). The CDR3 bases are TGTGCCAGTAGATGGGGAAACACCATATATTTT. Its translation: CASRWGNTIYF.

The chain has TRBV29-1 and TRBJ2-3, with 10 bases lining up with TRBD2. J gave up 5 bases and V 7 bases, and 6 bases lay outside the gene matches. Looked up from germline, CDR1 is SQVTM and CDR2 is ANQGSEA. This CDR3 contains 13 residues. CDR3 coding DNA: TGCAGCGGCAGCGGGAGGGCCATAGATACGCAGTATTTT. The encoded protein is CSGSGRAIDTQYF.